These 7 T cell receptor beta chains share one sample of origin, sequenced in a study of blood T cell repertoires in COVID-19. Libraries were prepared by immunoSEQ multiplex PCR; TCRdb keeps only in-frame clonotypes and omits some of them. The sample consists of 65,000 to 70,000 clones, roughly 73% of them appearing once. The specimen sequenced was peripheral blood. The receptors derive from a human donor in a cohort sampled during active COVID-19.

The chain's CDR3 is CAWTVRRGDTQYF. The CDR3 nucleotides read TGTGCCTGGACCGTACGTCGAGGAGATACGCAGTATTTT. The chain couples TRBV30 to TRBJ2-3; the D is unclear. Germline CDR1 and CDR2: GTSNPN and SVGIG (reference sequence). The CDR3 runs to 13 residues. Trimming took 4 bases from V and 5 from J, leaving 13 bases between them.

CDR3 protein: CASSLGQFTGELFF. DNA of the CDR3: TGCGCCAGCAGCTTAGGACAGTTCACCGGGGAGCTGTTTTTT. The rearrangement links TRBV10-2 to TRBJ2-2; D possibly corresponds to TRBD1 (6 bases). The V end was cut by 6 bases, the J end by 4 bases, with 12 bases between. Germline CDR1 is WSHSY and CDR2 is SAAADI. The CDR3 contains 14 residues.

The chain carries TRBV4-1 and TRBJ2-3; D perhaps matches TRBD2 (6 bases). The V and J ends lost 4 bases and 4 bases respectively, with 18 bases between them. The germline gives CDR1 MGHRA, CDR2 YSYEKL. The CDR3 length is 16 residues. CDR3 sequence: CASSPMAGRLPDTQYF. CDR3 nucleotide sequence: TGCGCCAGCAGCCCCATGGCGGGGAGGCTCCCAGATACGCAGTATTTT.

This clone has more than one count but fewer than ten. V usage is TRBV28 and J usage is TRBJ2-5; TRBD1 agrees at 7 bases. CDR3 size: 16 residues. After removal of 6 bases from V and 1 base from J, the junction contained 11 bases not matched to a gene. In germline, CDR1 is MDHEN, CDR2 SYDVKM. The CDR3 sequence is CASSMGQSVIQETQYF. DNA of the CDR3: TGTGCCAGCAGCATGGGACAGTCGGTGATCCAAGAGACCCAGTACTTC.

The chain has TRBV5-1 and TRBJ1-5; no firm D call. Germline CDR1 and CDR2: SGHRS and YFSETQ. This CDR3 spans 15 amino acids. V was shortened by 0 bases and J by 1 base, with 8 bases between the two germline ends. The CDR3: CASSLGVGSNQPQHF. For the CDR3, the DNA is TGCGCCAGCAGCTTGGGGGTGGGCAGCAATCAGCCCCAGCATTTT.

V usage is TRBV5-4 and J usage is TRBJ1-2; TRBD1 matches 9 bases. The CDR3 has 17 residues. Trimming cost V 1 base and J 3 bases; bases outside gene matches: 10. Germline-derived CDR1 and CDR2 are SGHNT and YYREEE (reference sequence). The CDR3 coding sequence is TGTGCCAGCAGCTTGCTGGGGGCGGGACAGGGATACTATGGCTACACCTTC. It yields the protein CASSLLGAGQGYYGYTF.

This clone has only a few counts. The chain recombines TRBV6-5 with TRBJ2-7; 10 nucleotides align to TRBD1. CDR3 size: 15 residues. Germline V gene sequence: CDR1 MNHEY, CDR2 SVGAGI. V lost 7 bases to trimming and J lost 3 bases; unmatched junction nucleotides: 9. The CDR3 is CASTYKGTGVYEQYF. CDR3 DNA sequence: TGTGCCAGCACCTACAAGGGGACAGGGGTCTACGAGCAGTACTTC.